These 27 T cell receptor beta chains came from one sample sequenced in a study of blood T cell repertoires in COVID-19. Method: immunoSEQ multiplex PCR; TCRdb's copy keeps in-frame clones and lacks some. The sample comprises 400,000 or so clones, about 87% of which are singletons, and about 2.9% rests with the top ten. Sequenced: peripheral blood. The source of these receptors is a human donor in a cohort sampled during active COVID-19.

The chain is built from TRBV25-1 and TRBJ2-7; TRBD1 agrees at 7 bases. This CDR3 is 15 amino acids long. In germline, CDR1 is MGHDK, CDR2 SYGVNS. Losses at the gene ends were 0 bases for V and 0 bases for J; bases not matched to a gene: 2. CDR3 loop: CASSEYRGNSYEQYF. As DNA, the CDR3 is TGTGCCAGCAGTGAATACAGGGGGAACTCCTACGAGCAGTACTTC.

The chain recombines TRBV11-2 with TRBJ2-7, with TRBD1 matching 7 bases. The ends lost 9 bases at V and 0 bases at J; junction bases unmatched: 8. CDR1 is SGHAT, CDR2 FQNNGV, per germline. The CDR3 contains 14 residues. CDR3 in amino acids: CASSRDRSSYEQYF. The CDR3 DNA reads TGTGCCAGTTCCCGGGACAGAAGCTCCTACGAGCAGTACTTC.

This chain links TRBV2 with TRBJ2-2; tentative D call: TRBD2 (5 bases). V lost 7 bases to trimming and J lost 6 bases, with 12 bases between them. The germline CDR1 and CDR2 sequences are SNHLY and FYNNEI. The CDR3 is 13 residues long. CDR3 amino acids: CASTGLAPGELFF. For the CDR3, the DNA is TGTGCCAGCACCGGTCTAGCCCCCGGGGAGCTGTTTTTT.

Details on this clone: The junction shows a germline mismatch at one end, possibly a read error. This chain joins TRBV12-3 or TRBV12-4 and TRBJ1-1; 8 positions match TRBD1. The CDR3 consists of 13 residues. The CDR3 here is CVSILDRGSEAFF. CDR3 DNA: TGTGTCAGCATCCTCGACAGGGGCTCTGAAGCTTTCTTT.

On this clone: Other DNA variants within this sample encode the same CDR3. The chain carries TRBV19 and TRBJ1-1, with a possible D match to TRBD1 (5 bases). Germline CDR1 and CDR2: LNHDA and SQIVND (reference sequence). This CDR3 is built from 14 residues. Trimming removed 1 base at V and 2 bases at J, with 8 bases between. The CDR3 DNA follows: TGTGCCAGTAGTATAGGGGGCGGAAACACTGAAGCTTTCTTT. This codes for CASSIGGGNTEAFF.

Here the CDR3 DNA reads TGTGCCAGCAGCATATCCGGCGGGGTCACAGATACGCAGTATTTT. Encoded protein: CASSISGGVTDTQYF. The genes are TRBV11-3 and TRBJ2-3; perhaps TRBD2 as D (6 bases). Per the germline V gene, CDR1 is SGHNT and CDR2 is YENEEA. Trimming left V 5 bases short and J 2 bases short, with 14 bases between. The CDR3 has 15 amino acids.

The gene calls are TRBV9 and TRBJ2-3; possibly TRBD2 for D (5 bases). The CDR3 consists of 16 residues. Trimming removed 3 bases at V and 1 base at J, with 15 bases between. Germline CDR1 reads SGDLS; CDR2 reads YYNGEE. The CDR3 reads CASSDKLASGTDTQYF. For the CDR3, the DNA is TGTGCCAGCAGCGACAAGTTAGCGTCAGGCACAGATACGCAGTATTTT.

The V call is TRBV7-3, the J call TRBJ2-7, with D maybe TRBD2 (7 bases). CDR1 is SGHTA and CDR2 is FQGTGA in the germline V gene. This CDR3 spans 14 amino acids. With 2 bases removed from V and 2 bases from J, the gap between germline ends came to 10 bases. The DNA for the CDR3 is TGTGCCAGCAGCTTAGAAGGGGGGGCCTACGAGCAGTACTTC. It is translated as CASSLEGGAYEQYF. Complete variable domain (other parts from reference TRBV7-3 and TRBJ2-7): GAGVSQTPSNKVTEKGKYVELRCDPISGHTALYWYRQSLGQGPEFLIYFQGTGAADDSGLPNDRFFAVRPEGSVSTLKIQRTERGDSAVYLCASSLEGGAYEQYFGPGTRLTVT.

This rearrangement joins TRBV30 to TRBJ1-1, with D possibly TRBD1 on 5 matching bases. The CDR3 is made up of 13 amino acids. V was cut by 2 bases and J by 5 bases, with 12 bases left in between. Germline CDR1 and CDR2: GTSNPN and SVGIG (reference sequence). The CDR3 region is CAWSKGLQTEAFF. In nucleotides, the CDR3 is TGTGCCTGGAGTAAGGGGTTGCAAACTGAAGCTTTCTTT.

V usage is TRBV19 and J usage is TRBJ1-3; possible D gene TRBD1, 6 bases. V lost 11 bases to trimming and J lost 2 bases, with 10 bases between them. Germline CDR1 and CDR2: LNHDA and SQIVND (reference sequence). The CDR3 sequence is 12 residues long. The CDR3 DNA sequence: TGTGCCTCAGGGGCGGCTGGAAACACCATATATTTT. Amino acid sequence: CASGAAGNTIYF.

The chain carries TRBV5-4 and TRBJ2-3; TRBD2 matches at 13 bases. Germline lookup yields CDR1 SGHNT and CDR2 YYREEE (reference sequence). The V segment lost 4 bases and the J segment 4 bases; nucleotides outside the gene matches: 6. The length of the CDR3 is 16 residues. In nucleotides, the CDR3 is TGTGCCAGCAGCGGGCCAACTAGCGGGGGGGCAGATACGCAGTATTTT. Encoded protein: CASSGPTSGGADTQYF.

The chain employs TRBV7-8 and TRBJ2-5; 9 bases align to TRBD2. CDR1 is SGHVS and CDR2 is FQNEAQ in the germline V gene. V shed 2 bases, J shed 3 bases, and the junction held 7 bases outside the gene matches. CDR3 size: 16 residues. CDR3 bases: TGTGCCAGCAGCTTATTTACGGCTAGCGGGGAAGAGACCCAGTACTTC. This codes for CASSLFTASGEETQYF.

This clone was observed a few times. This chain links TRBV5-1 with TRBJ2-7; weak D call: TRBD1 (5 bases). The V and J ends lost 4 bases and 6 bases respectively, with 11 bases between them. The CDR3 has 12 amino acids. Germline V lookup: CDR1 SGHRS, CDR2 YFSETQ. CDR3 amino acids: CASSRTRAEQYF. DNA of the CDR3: TGCGCCAGCAGCAGGACAAGGGCCGAGCAGTACTTC. Full variable domain (outside the CDR3, taken from reference TRBV5-1 and TRBJ2-7): KAGVTQTPRYLIKTRGQQVTLSCSPISGHRSVSWYQQTPGQGLQFLFEYFSETQRNKGNFPGRFSGRQFSNSRSEMNVSTLELGDSALYLCASSRTRAEQYFGPGTRLTVT.

The rearrangement joins TRBV7-9 to TRBJ1-2; 7 nucleotides align to TRBD1. The CDR3 contains 18 residues. Looked up from germline, CDR1 is SEHNR and CDR2 is FQNEAQ (reference sequence). V dropped 3 bases and J dropped 6; count of bases not matched to a gene: 19. CDR3 in amino acids: CASSFFRQGLLVTDGYTF. As DNA, the CDR3 is TGTGCCAGCAGCTTTTTCCGACAGGGACTTTTGGTCACCGATGGCTACACCTTC.

The rearrangement joins TRBV2 to TRBJ2-4; D is unclear. The CDR3 sequence is 12 residues long. V was clipped by 7 bases and J by 13 bases, with 17 bases between them. Germline V lookup: CDR1 SNHLY, CDR2 FYNNEI. The CDR3 loop is CASKQLIDRQYF. The CDR3, as DNA: TGTGCCAGCAAGCAATTGATCGATCGGCAGTACTTC.

In this sample, this clone turned up once. This rearrangement joins TRBV6-6 to TRBJ2-1; the match to TRBD1 covers 7 bases. The V gene's germline CDR1 is MNHNY and CDR2 SVGAGI (reference sequence). V lost 2 bases and J lost 7; bases outside the gene matches: 5. This CDR3 is built from 14 residues. The CDR3 spells CASSYADRENEQFF. The CDR3 bases are TGTGCCAGCAGTTACGCAGACAGGGAAAATGAGCAGTTCTTC.

This chain joins TRBV7-2 and TRBJ2-1, with D maybe TRBD2 (5 bases). V lost 5 bases and J lost 2, with 7 bases in between. This CDR3 is built from 13 residues. Per germline, CDR1 SGHTA and CDR2 FQGNSA. The CDR3 here is CASSPGTYNEQFF. DNA of the CDR3: TGTGCCAGCAGCCCCGGGACCTACAATGAGCAGTTCTTC.

The chain carries TRBV6-5 and TRBJ2-7, with D uncertain. The CDR3 is 14 amino acids. Germline CDR1 MNHEY, CDR2 SVGAGI. With 5 bases removed from V and 2 bases from J, the gap between germline ends came to 13 bases. The CDR3 sequence: CASSTDIWAYEQYF. Here the CDR3 DNA reads TGTGCCAGCAGTACCGACATTTGGGCCTACGAGCAGTACTTC.

This chain joins TRBV5-1 and TRBJ2-3; 12 bases fit TRBD2. This CDR3 has 16 residues. Trimming at V came to 0 bases and at J to 2 bases, leaving 1 base not matched to a gene. Germline assignment: CDR1 SGHRS and CDR2 YFSETQ. CDR3 protein: CASSLASGGVTDTQYF. CDR3 nucleotide sequence: TGCGCCAGCAGCTTGGCTAGCGGGGGGGTCACAGATACGCAGTATTTT.

The rearrangement links TRBV10-3 to TRBJ1-2, with 11 bases fitting TRBD1. The germline V gene encodes CDR1 ENHRY and CDR2 SYGVKD. The CDR3 consists of 15 residues. Trimming cost V 8 bases and J 4 bases; bases outside gene matches: 9. The CDR3 reads CAIGQGASGGYGYTF. CDR3 DNA sequence: TGTGCCATCGGACAGGGGGCATCTGGGGGCTATGGCTACACCTTC.

The J gene is TRBJ1-1, the V gene TRBV30; 7 bases match TRBD1. The germline CDR1 and CDR2 sequences are GTSNPN and SVGIG (reference sequence). Unmatched junction bases numbered 7, after V lost 1 base and J lost 2 bases. CDR3 size: 15 residues. CDR3 sequence (DNA): TGTGCCTGGAGTGCTACAGGGGTACGCAACACTGAAGCTTTCTTT. Translated, it gives CAWSATGVRNTEAFF.

J is TRBJ2-3 and V is TRBV30; unclear D gene. The CDR3 is 11 residues long. Germline loops: CDR1 GTSNPN, CDR2 SVGIG (reference sequence). V lost 0 bases to trimming and J lost 12 bases, with 10 bases between them. CDR3 bases: TGTGCCTGGAGTGTACAGTCCCCTCAGTATTTT. It specifies CAWSVQSPQYF.

V gene TRBV11-3 combines with J gene TRBJ2-1; TRBD2 matches at 8 bases. Per germline, CDR1 SGHNT and CDR2 YENEEA. CDR3 length equals 15 residues. Trimming cost V 3 bases and J 2 bases; bases outside gene matches: 3. CDR3: CASSFRAGAYNEQFF. Written as DNA, the CDR3 is TGTGCCAGCAGCTTTCGAGCGGGAGCCTACAATGAGCAGTTCTTC.

The chain employs TRBV5-8 and TRBJ2-2; 8 bases are shared with TRBD1. Germline V gene data show CDR1 as SGHTS and CDR2 as YDEGEE. After removal of 1 base from V and 3 bases from J, the junction contained 5 bases not matched to a gene. The CDR3 totals 16 residues. Written as DNA, the CDR3 is TGTGCCAGCAGCTTGAGGACAGGGTATGACACCGGGGAGCTGTTTTTT. It encodes CASSLRTGYDTGELFF.

V and J are TRBV7-3 and TRBJ1-1, with 7 bases fitting TRBD1. Germline V lookup: CDR1 SGHTA, CDR2 FQGTGA. V lost 5 bases to trimming and J lost 4 bases; unmatched junction nucleotides: 7. This CDR3 is built from 14 residues. Here the CDR3 DNA reads TGTGCCAGCAGCCTACGAGGGGGCAGCACTGAAGCTTTCTTT. Its protein is CASSLRGGSTEAFF.

V usage is TRBV7-9 and J usage is TRBJ2-5; TRBD1 matches 9 bases. The CDR3 has 15 residues. With 5 bases clipped from V and 1 base from J, the junction kept 5 bases outside the gene matches. Germline V gene sequence: CDR1 SEHNR, CDR2 FQNEAQ (reference sequence). The CDR3 DNA sequence: TGTGCCAGCAGCCATAACAGGGGGCTCCAAGAGACCCAGTACTTC. This gives the protein CASSHNRGLQETQYF.

The chain links TRBV7-8 to TRBJ1-4; weak D call: TRBD1 (5 bases). V was shortened by 7 bases and J by 0 bases, with 9 bases between the two germline ends. Germline V CDR1 and CDR2: SGHVS, FQNEAQ. The CDR3 is 14 residues long. CDR3 amino acids: CASTDSPTNEKLFF. The CDR3 bases are TGTGCCAGCACCGACAGCCCAACTAATGAAAAACTGTTTTTT.